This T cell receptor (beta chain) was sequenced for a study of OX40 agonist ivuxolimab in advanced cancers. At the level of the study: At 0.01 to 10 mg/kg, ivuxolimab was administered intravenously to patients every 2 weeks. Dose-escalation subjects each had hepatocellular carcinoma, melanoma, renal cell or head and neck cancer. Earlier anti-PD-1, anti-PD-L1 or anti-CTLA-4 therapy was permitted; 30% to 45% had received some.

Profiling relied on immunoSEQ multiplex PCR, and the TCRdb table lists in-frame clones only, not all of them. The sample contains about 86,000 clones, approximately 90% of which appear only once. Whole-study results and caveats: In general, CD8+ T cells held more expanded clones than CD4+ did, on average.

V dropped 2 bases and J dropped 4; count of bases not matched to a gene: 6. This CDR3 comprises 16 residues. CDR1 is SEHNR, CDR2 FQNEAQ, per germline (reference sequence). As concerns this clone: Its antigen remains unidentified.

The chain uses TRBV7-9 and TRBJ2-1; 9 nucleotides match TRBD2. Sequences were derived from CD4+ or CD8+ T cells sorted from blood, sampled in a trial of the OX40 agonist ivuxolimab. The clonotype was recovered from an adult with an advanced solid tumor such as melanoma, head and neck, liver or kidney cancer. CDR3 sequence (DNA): TGTGCCAGCAGCTTATCCCCTAGCGGGATATACAATGAGCAGTTCTTC. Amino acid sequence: CASSLSPSGIYNEQFF.